This T cell receptor beta chain was found in a study of PD-1 blockade in classical Hodgkin lymphoma. Study-wide findings and caveats: Exclusion was applied to patients who started nivolumab under 1 year after ASCT. Complete responders showed a baseline diversity that resembled the diversity of newly diagnosed patients. Reported baseline diversity: healthy donors highest, relapsed/refractory patients lowest.

Details on this clone: Its specificity is not known.

Assay: immunoSEQ multiplex PCR; the TCRdb copy retains only in-frame clones and omits some. The table records about 21,000 clones, about 85% of them present only once. Time point specified: cycle 4 day 1 (C4D1), after 5 to 7 weeks of nivolumab. Every one of the patients relapsed after autologous stem cell transplantation (brentuximab vedotin exposure was variable). This CDR3 region has 16 residues. V lost 2 bases and J lost 4; bases outside the gene matches: 5. CDR1 and CDR2 (germline): SGHRS, YFSETQ. The chain links TRBV5-1 to TRBJ2-3; 12 bases fit TRBD2. The receptor comes from a human donor with classical Hodgkin lymphoma. The sample in question was peripheral blood mononuclear cells (PBMCs), obtained before the fourth cycle of nivolumab. The CDR3 coding sequence is TGCGCCAGCAGCTTACTAGCGGGAGGTTCGGCAGATACGCAGTATTTT. It is translated as CASSLLAGGSADTQYF.